The 10 T cell receptor beta chains below were found in one sample sequenced in a study of cytomegalovirus exposure and HLA in healthy donors. The PCR was carried out with 60 Vbeta primers and 13 Jbeta primers. Measured with immunoSEQ multiplex PCR; TCRdb has only the in-frame clones, and not every one. The table has approximately 160,000 clones, roughly 77% seen once. Sequencing used PBMCs. All receptors come from a woman in her 40s in good health and CMV-seropositive.

The chain combines TRBV4-2 with TRBJ2-2; no definite D call. Trimming stripped 4 bases from V and 10 bases from J, with 7 bases between. Germline V gene lookup returns CDR1 LGHNA and CDR2 YNFKEQ. The CDR3 loop spans 11 amino acids. CDR3 loop: CASSRDVELFF. The CDR3 nucleotides read TGTGCCAGCAGCCGAGACGTGGAGCTGTTTTTT.

This clone has only a few counts. The chain employs TRBV18 and TRBJ2-2; possibly TRBD1 for D (6 bases). Per the germline V gene, CDR1 is KGHSH and CDR2 is LQKENI. The CDR3 sequence is 13 residues long. V was pared by 5 bases and J by 5 bases, with 9 bases between. This chain's CDR3 is CASSFRGTGELFF. The CDR3 DNA sequence: TGTGCCAGCTCATTCAGGGGAACCGGGGAGCTGTTTTTT.

The count of this clone is one. The chain has TRBV7-9 and TRBJ2-1; D is perhaps TRBD2 (5 bases). Looked up from germline, CDR1 is SEHNR and CDR2 is FQNEAQ (reference sequence). V lost 4 bases and J lost 6, with 10 bases in between. The CDR3 is made up of 13 amino acids. The CDR3 reads CASSSGLSNEQFF. CDR3 DNA sequence: TGTGCCAGCAGCTCCGGACTGAGCAATGAGCAGTTCTTC. Full variable domain (rest looked up from reference TRBV7-9 and TRBJ2-1): DTGVSQNPRHKITKRGQNVTFRCDPISEHNRLYWYRQTLGQGPEFLTYFQNEAQLEKSRLLSDRFSAERPKGSFSTLEIQRTEQGDSAMYLCASSSGLSNEQFFGPGTRLTVL.

The J gene is TRBJ2-1, the V gene TRBV27; 7 bases are shared with TRBD2. Germline CDR1 and CDR2: MNHEY and SMNVEV (reference sequence). The CDR3 loop spans 16 amino acids. V dropped 4 bases and J dropped 4; count of bases not matched to a gene: 10. The CDR3 DNA reads TGTGCCAGCAGTTCCCAAACTAGCGAGAAGTACAATGAGCAGTTCTTC. This codes for CASSSQTSEKYNEQFF.

This clone was recorded only once. CDR3 sequence reads: CASSLDGSGTGYNSPLHF. The CDR3 region has the DNA TGTGCCAGCAGCTTGGATGGTTCGGGGACAGGTTATAATTCACCCCTCCACTTT. The V gene is TRBV5-6, the J gene TRBJ1-6; 8 bases match TRBD1. V trimming: 0 bases; J trimming: 4 bases; junction bases outside the gene matches: 9. This CDR3 has 18 residues. Germline V gene data show CDR1 as SGHDT and CDR2 as YYEEEE.

The chain links TRBV28 to TRBJ2-7; tentatively, D is TRBD2 (6 bases). CDR1 and CDR2 (germline): MDHEN, SYDVKM. The CDR3 has 15 residues. Trimming pared 4 bases from V and 4 bases from J, leaving 17 bases between. CDR3 loop: CASSWKSGSRYEQYF. CDR3 coding DNA: TGTGCCAGCAGTTGGAAAAGCGGGTCGAGGTACGAGCAGTACTTC.

The chain uses TRBV7-8 and TRBJ1-1, with TRBD1 matching 8 bases. J lost 5 bases, V lost 5 bases, and 10 bases had no gene match. There are 15 residues in the CDR3. The germline V gene encodes CDR1 SGHVS and CDR2 FQNEAQ. DNA of the CDR3: TGTGCCAGCAGCCCGCAGGGGGCAGGACATACTGAAGCTTTCTTT. Residues: CASSPQGAGHTEAFF.

The J gene is TRBJ1-1, the V gene TRBV29-1; 8 positions match TRBD1. The CDR3 runs 13 residues. The V and J ends lost 3 bases and 6 bases, in that order; junction bases with no gene match: 6. Germline CDR1 reads SQVTM; CDR2 reads ANQGSEA. CDR3 sequence reads: CSVEIIQGAEAFF. CDR3 in DNA: TGCAGCGTTGAGATAATACAGGGGGCTGAAGCTTTCTTT.

The chain couples TRBV4-2 to TRBJ1-2; the D gene is possibly TRBD1 (5 bases). The CDR3 is made up of 14 amino acids. The germline CDR1 and CDR2 sequences are LGHNA and YNFKEQ. The V end was cut by 4 bases, the J end by 5 bases, with 14 bases between. The CDR3 sequence is CASSPDGGTYGYTF. The CDR3 DNA follows: TGTGCCAGCAGCCCTGACGGCGGGACGTATGGCTACACCTTC.

The chain uses TRBV23-1 and TRBJ2-7; 9 positions match TRBD1. TRBV23-1 is placed among ORFs of uncertain function. This CDR3 has 14 amino acids. J gave up 10 bases and V 2 bases, and 9 bases lay outside the gene matches. This chain's CDR3 is CASSQNRDRAFQYF. As DNA, the CDR3 is TGCGCCAGCAGTCAAAATCGGGACAGGGCTTTTCAGTACTTC.